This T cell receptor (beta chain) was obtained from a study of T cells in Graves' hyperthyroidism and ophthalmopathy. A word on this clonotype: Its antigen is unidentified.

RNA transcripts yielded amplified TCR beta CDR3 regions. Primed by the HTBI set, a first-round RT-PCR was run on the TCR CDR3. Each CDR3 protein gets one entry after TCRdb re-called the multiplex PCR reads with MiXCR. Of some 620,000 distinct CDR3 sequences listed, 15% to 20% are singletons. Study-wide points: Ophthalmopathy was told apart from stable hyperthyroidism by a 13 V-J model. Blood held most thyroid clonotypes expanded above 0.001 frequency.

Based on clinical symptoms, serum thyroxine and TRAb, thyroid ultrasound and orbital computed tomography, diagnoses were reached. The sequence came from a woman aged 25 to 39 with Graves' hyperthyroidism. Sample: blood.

The CDR3 protein is CASSPGQGTGSPLHF. In DNA form, the CDR3 reads TGTGCCAGCAGCCCGGGACAGGGGACGGGTTCACCCCTCCACTTT. The chain combines TRBV7-3 with TRBJ1-6; 10 nucleotides match TRBD1. V gave up 5 bases and J gave up 9 bases; unmatched junction bases: 7. Germline V gene lookup returns CDR1 SGHTA and CDR2 FQGTGA. The CDR3 totals 15 residues.